The clone carrying this TCR beta chain appeared a single time. The data originate from a study of CD8 T cells in Susac syndrome. An amount of RNA that ranged from 0.5 to 1 ug was reverse transcribed with random hexamers. Amplification of TCR beta CDR3 used immunoSEQ multiplex PCR across 54 Vbeta and 13 Jbeta. TCRdb recomputed calls from the immunoSEQ multiplex PCR reads with MiXCR, one row per CDR3 protein. The sample comprises 150,000 to 200,000 distinct CDR3 sequences, approximately 94% of which are singletons, and approximately 0.11% rests with the top ten. The CDR3 is made up of 14 amino acids. CDR1 is SGHDT and CDR2 is YYEEEE in the germline V gene. The junction had 5 bases not matched to a gene; V was cut back by 4 bases and J by 5 bases.

This chain joins TRBV5-6 and TRBJ2-5; 10 nucleotides align to TRBD2. Sequencing was carried out using CD4+ T cells from PBMCs. This receptor was obtained from a human donor with Susac syndrome. CDR3: CASSHSGGTETQYF. The DNA of the CDR3 is TGTGCCAGCAGCCATAGCGGGGGGACGGAGACCCAGTACTTC.